This is a list of T cell receptor beta chains from one sample in a study of CD8+ T cells in alopecia areata. The protocol was immunoSEQ multiplex PCR, while the TCRdb copy is restricted to in-frame clones and leaves out a portion. The data hold around 190,000 clones, with under 80% observed a single time. The material was CD4+ T cells sorted from blood, obtained between weeks 47 and 50, from a patient treated with tofacitinib. The receptor source for this set is a human donor with alopecia areata. CDR3s leave out the opening cysteine and the closing phenylalanine or tryptophan. Fields, in order: clone size, V gene, CDR3 protein. The size field is filled for only some rows; it gives once, few, many or a size class.

size: few
V: TRBV5-6
CDR3: ASSLQGGNTEAF

size: .
V: TRBV10-3
CDR3: AISESNLPTDTQY

size: few
V: TRBV5-1
CDR3: ASSGDGQHSYEQY

size: .
V: TRBV5-1
CDR3: ASSLEGPVPTGANVLT

size: .
V: TRBV5-6
CDR3: ASSPGTEYNGYT

size: .
V: TRBV11-2
CDR3: ASSMGLASTDTQY

size: .
V: TRBV19
CDR3: ASSTGTGDYYGYT

size: .
V: TRBV7-2
CDR3: ASSPMHASLETQY

size: once
V: TRBV30
CDR3: AWKVVGATYGYT

size: .
V: TRBV4-3
CDR3: ASSQEFAENYGYT

size: .
V: TRBV6-5
CDR3: ASGRGGAGANVLT

size: .
V: TRBV5-1
CDR3: ASSLEWGQPNSPLH

size: few
V: TRBV29-1
CDR3: SVGPGQGPTEQY

size: .
V: TRBV7-9
CDR3: ASSLFASPRGQY

size: .
V: TRBV7-8
CDR3: ASSEKGAGQPQH

size: .
V: TRBV29-1
CDR3: SFERQMNTEAF

size: .
V: TRBV29-1
CDR3: SVMGRGNEKLF

size: once
V: TRBV2
CDR3: ASSGPTVHEQF

size: .
V: TRBV5-1
CDR3: ASSLALPEPSYEQY

size: few
V: TRBV29-1
CDR3: SVSIGGRSTEAF

size: .
V: TRBV30
CDR3: AWGRTTNIQY

size: .
V: TRBV7-2
CDR3: ASSGDRGRRETQY

size: .
V: TRBV7-2
CDR3: ASSLTQGVQY

size: few
V: TRBV9
CDR3: ASSRLNLADEQF

size: .
V: TRBV6-1
CDR3: ASSARGRLPGSPLH

size: .
V: TRBV5-1
CDR3: ASSLETDTQY

size: .
V: TRBV6-1
CDR3: ASTIYPGSDTQY

size: .
V: TRBV29-1
CDR3: SVVEQGLGGYT

size: .
V: TRBV29-1
CDR3: SVAGDAGGYTDTQY

size: few
V: TRBV29-1
CDR3: SVEEGRRPLGELF

size: once
V: TRBV15
CDR3: ATSRGLPGLSTDTQY

size: .
V: TRBV30
CDR3: AWSIQGSGPPLH

size: .
V: TRBV6-6
CDR3: ASSRNEQY

size: .
V: TRBV4-3
CDR3: ASSQDGRGTVSGANVLT

size: few
V: TRBV7-2
CDR3: ASSSQGARTGELF

size: .
V: TRBV6-1
CDR3: ASDRAGEQF

size: .
V: TRBV5-1
CDR3: ASSLDEQVNSPLH

size: .
V: TRBV4-3
CDR3: ASSRGTGYGYT

size: .
V: TRBV28
CDR3: ASSLALTLSAF

size: .
V: TRBV20-1
CDR3: SASPRDGYT

size: .
V: TRBV4-1
CDR3: ASSQDEGETQY

size: .
V: TRBV5-5
CDR3: ASSSMTGRAYEQY

size: once
V: TRBV15
CDR3: ATSRGDREETQY

size: many
V: TRBV30
CDR3: AWAGGDNQPQH

size: .
V: TRBV10-3
CDR3: ATWDSYNEQF

size: .
V: TRBV5-1
CDR3: ASSGTGDTEAF

size: .
V: TRBV29-1
CDR3: SVVTGFQGEQY

size: few
V: TRBV19
CDR3: ASEKRGNYGYT

size: .
V: TRBV7-8
CDR3: ASSSGTGTYSPLH

size: .
V: TRBV25-1
CDR3: ASSESTWGGPPLH